These 27 T cell receptor beta chains originate from one sample sequenced in a study of human T cells and chemical hapten exposure (TCRdb year 2021). Interpreted using the paper, the time point label stands for: pre-sensitization, week 0. The treatment or condition tag for this specimen amounts to: therapeutic diphenylcyclopropenone sensitization with weekly scalp DPC. The library was built by means of RACE. The sequencer was a NextSeq 500. The raw public data were reprocessed by TCRdb itself: fastp quality trimming at Q25, MiXCR clonotype calling, in-frame beta chains only. When rows share a CDR3 protein, they turn into one entry using the most common DNA and genes. This sample has 300,000 to 450,000 distinct CDR3 sequences in its table, and around 5.5% of those were observed once. The ten largest clones represent 7% to 10% of the sample. This specimen was whole blood, taken in connection with sensitization to the hapten diphenylcyclopropenone (DPC). The receptors were gathered from a woman in her late teens or twenties with alopecia areata. Some clones in this sample may be carry-over from other donors' samples.

This clonotype occurred a few times. The rearrangement joins TRBV27 to TRBJ2-2, with D possibly TRBD2 on 5 matching bases. This CDR3 has 15 amino acids. V lost 4 bases, J lost 4 bases, and 13 bases lay in between. Germline loops: CDR1 MNHEY, CDR2 SMNVEV (reference sequence). The CDR3 spells CASSSGPGVTGELFF. CDR3 nucleotide sequence: TGTGCCAGCAGTTCCGGGCCCGGGGTCACCGGGGAGCTGTTTTTT.

The genes are TRBV3-1 and TRBJ1-1, with 8 bases aligning to TRBD1. The germline CDR1 and CDR2 sequences are LGHDT and YNNKEL (reference sequence). With V trimmed by 5 bases and J by 5 bases, 7 bases remained unmatched. The CDR3 has 14 amino acids. CDR3 DNA: TGTGCCAGCAGCGCTACAGGGGGGTGGACTGAAGCTTTCTTT. It translates to CASSATGGWTEAFF.

The V and J genes are TRBV19 and TRBJ2-6; possible D gene TRBD1, 6 bases. V shed 7 bases and J shed 0 bases, with 16 bases lying between them. The germline V gene has CDR1 LNHDA and CDR2 SQIVND (reference sequence). This CDR3 comprises 17 residues. CDR3 region: CASTPLTGPSGANVLTF. The CDR3 nucleotides read TGTGCCAGTACCCCCTTGACAGGTCCCTCTGGGGCCAACGTCCTGACTTTC.

The chain recombines TRBV2 with TRBJ1-5; perhaps TRBD1 as D (6 bases). Trimming removed 2 bases at V and 7 bases at J, with 12 bases between. This CDR3 has 14 residues. Germline V CDR1 and CDR2: SNHLY, FYNNEI. CDR3 protein: CASSEWSRGQPQHF. The CDR3 DNA reads TGTGCCAGCAGTGAATGGTCCAGGGGACAGCCCCAGCATTTT.

This clonotype was seen a handful of times. The chain combines TRBV2 with TRBJ2-3, with TRBD2 matching 10 bases. After removal of 0 bases from V and 2 bases from J, the junction contained 5 bases not matched to a gene. The CDR3 totals 17 residues. The germline CDR1 and CDR2 sequences are SNHLY and FYNNEI. This CDR3 reads CASSEAGLAGVTDTQYF. In nucleotides, the CDR3 is TGTGCCAGCAGTGAAGCGGGGCTAGCGGGGGTCACAGATACGCAGTATTTT.

This clonotype was found many times. CDR3 sequence: CATRATNTGELFF. CDR3 nucleotides: TGTGCCACCAGGGCCACCAACACCGGGGAGCTGTTTTTT. V and J are TRBV24-1 and TRBJ2-2; no definite D call. This CDR3 is 13 amino acids long. The V and J ends lost 7 bases and 2 bases respectively, with 7 bases between them. The V gene's germline CDR1 is KGHDR and CDR2 SFDVKD.

This clonotype was seen ten or more times. The chain combines TRBV7-2 with TRBJ1-2; 7 bases are shared with TRBD1. The ends lost 6 bases at V and 5 bases at J; junction bases unmatched: 9. The CDR3 is 14 amino acids. Germline CDR1 is SGHTA and CDR2 is FQGNSA. The CDR3 spells CASRVGGGGYGYTF. The CDR3 bases are TGTGCCAGCAGAGTAGGGGGCGGGGGATATGGCTACACCTTC. Full variable domain (rest looked up from reference TRBV7-2 and TRBJ1-2): GAGVSQSPSNKVTEKGKDVELRCDPISGHTALYWYRQSLGQGLEFLIYFQGNSAPDKSGLPSDRFSAERTGGSVSTLTIQRTQQEDSAVYLCASRVGGGGYGYTFGSGTRLTVV.

The rearrangement uses TRBV29-1 and TRBJ1-1; D not certain. Germline values: CDR1 SQVTM, CDR2 ANQGSEA. The CDR3 runs to 13 residues. The V end was cut by 4 bases, the J end by 0 bases, with 9 bases between. Here the CDR3 reads CSVARVMNTEAFF. In DNA, the CDR3 is TGCAGCGTTGCAAGGGTTATGAACACTGAAGCTTTCTTT.

The V call is TRBV10-3, the J call TRBJ2-3; 10 bases align to TRBD2. The ends lost 5 bases at V and 6 bases at J; junction bases unmatched: 5. The CDR3 runs 14 residues. Germline V gene data show CDR1 as ENHRY and CDR2 as SYGVKD. The chain's CDR3 is CAISLAGDEDTQYF. The CDR3 bases are TGTGCCATCAGTCTAGCGGGGGATGAGGATACGCAGTATTTT.

CDR3 region: CASSYISQETQYF. Here the CDR3 DNA reads TGTGCCAGCAGTTACATTAGCCAAGAGACCCAGTACTTC. The rearrangement uses TRBV6-2 or TRBV6-3 and TRBJ2-5; D is ambiguous. There are 13 residues in the CDR3. Germline values: CDR1 MNHEY, CDR2 SVGEGT. V was shortened by 2 bases and J by 1 base, with 5 bases between the two germline ends.

The table lists this clonotype with a few counts. The chain combines TRBV18 with TRBJ1-5; the D gene is possibly TRBD1 (5 bases). This CDR3 region has 14 residues. Germline-derived CDR1 and CDR2 are KGHSH and LQKENI. The V end was cut by 4 bases, the J end by 4 bases, with 11 bases between. The CDR3 DNA reads TGTGCCAGCTCACTCGTCAGGGTAAATCAGCCCCAGCATTTT. It yields the protein CASSLVRVNQPQHF.

This chain joins TRBV3-1 and TRBJ1-5, with 7 bases identical to TRBD1. V lost 5 bases to trimming and J lost 4 bases; unmatched junction nucleotides: 5. Germline V lookup: CDR1 LGHDT, CDR2 YNNKEL (reference sequence). This CDR3 comprises 14 residues. The CDR3 DNA reads as TGTGCCAGCAGCATTAGGGACAGAAATCAGCCCCAGCATTTT. Its protein is CASSIRDRNQPQHF.

In its sample, this clonotype was seen a few times. This chain connects TRBV7-6 to TRBJ1-1; no clear D. The ends were cut back, 7 bases at V and 4 bases at J, with 22 bases in the middle. Germline CDR1 and CDR2: SGHVS and FNYEAQ. The CDR3 has 16 residues. DNA of the CDR3: TGTGCCAGCACCCCCCCCTGGCCGAGGACGGGCACTGAAGCTTTCTTT. Translated, it gives CASTPPWPRTGTEAFF.

Only a few counts were recorded for this clonotype. The rearrangement links TRBV20-1 to TRBJ2-3; tentatively, D is TRBD2 (6 bases). The V end lost 6 bases, the J end lost 3 bases, and 16 bases lay between the germline ends. CDR3 length equals 14 residues. Germline-derived CDR1 and CDR2 are DFQATT and SNEGSKA (reference sequence). The CDR3 loop reads CSAKLAFLTDTQYF. The CDR3 DNA reads TGCAGTGCGAAACTAGCTTTCCTAACAGATACGCAGTATTTT.

The CDR3: CASSPGRISGANVLTF. The CDR3 DNA reads TGTGCCAGCTCACCGGGACGGATCTCTGGGGCCAACGTCCTGACTTTC. The rearrangement joins TRBV18 to TRBJ2-6, with D perhaps matching TRBD1 or TRBD2 (5 bases each). The CDR3 sequence is 16 residues long. CDR1 is KGHSH, CDR2 LQKENI, per germline. The germline V and J ends were trimmed by 3 bases and 0 bases, with 9 bases remaining between them. Together with reference TRBV18 and TRBJ2-6, the CDR3 gives the full variable domain: NAGVMQNPRHLVRRRGQEARLRCSPMKGHSHVYWYRQLPEEGLKFMVYLQKENIIDESGMPKERFSAEFPKEGPSILRIQQVVRGDSAAYFCASSPGRISGANVLTFGAGSRLTVL.

This clonotype has only a few counts. The chain has TRBV7-2 and TRBJ2-1; either TRBD1 or TRBD2 may supply D (5 bases each). The germline V gene has CDR1 SGHTA and CDR2 FQGNSA. V lost 5 bases and J lost 10, with 18 bases in between. This CDR3 contains 14 residues. The CDR3 protein is CASSPTVRGREQFF. CDR3 nucleotides: TGTGCCAGCAGCCCCACGGTGAGGGGAAGAGAGCAGTTCTTC.

The rearrangement links TRBV3-1 to TRBJ1-3; 12 bases are a match to TRBD1. The CDR3 is made up of 16 amino acids. The trim removed 1 base at V and 4 bases at J, leaving 2 bases unmatched. CDR1 and CDR2 (germline): LGHDT, YNNKEL (reference sequence). CDR3 region: CASSQAGQGAGNTIYF. The CDR3 DNA is TGTGCCAGCAGCCAAGCGGGACAGGGGGCAGGAAACACCATATATTTT.

The chain uses TRBV13 and TRBJ2-3; 13 bases align to TRBD2. This CDR3 comprises 17 residues. Germline loops: CDR1 PRHDT, CDR2 FYEKMQ (reference sequence). Unmatched junction bases numbered 9, after V lost 4 bases and J lost 5 bases. The CDR3 region is CASSSRLAGGPEDTQYF. For the CDR3, the DNA is TGTGCCAGCAGCTCTAGACTAGCGGGGGGCCCGGAAGATACGCAGTATTTT.

This clonotype occurred many times. The CDR3 spells CAISEFGGQNSPLHF. In DNA form, the CDR3 reads TGTGCCATCAGTGAGTTTGGAGGACAGAATTCACCCCTCCACTTT. The chain carries TRBV10-3 and TRBJ1-6, with D perhaps matching TRBD1 (6 bases). The CDR3 extends over 15 amino acids. V was clipped by 1 base and J by 7 bases, with 11 bases between them. The germline V gene encodes CDR1 ENHRY and CDR2 SYGVKD.

The DNA of the CDR3 is TGCGCCAGCAGCTTGGCCCCGGGAGGGCAAGAGACCCAGTACTTC. Protein sequence: CASSLAPGGQETQYF. The gene calls are TRBV5-1 and TRBJ2-5; the match to TRBD2 covers 8 bases. CDR1 is SGHRS and CDR2 is YFSETQ in the germline V gene. After removal of 0 bases from V and 2 bases from J, the junction contained 3 bases not matched to a gene. The CDR3 has 15 amino acids.

Only a few counts were recorded for this clonotype. V usage is TRBV5-5 and J usage is TRBJ2-1; the D is unclear. The CDR3 runs 13 residues. Germline CDR1 and CDR2: SGHKS and YYEKEE (reference sequence). With 4 bases removed from V and 4 bases from J, the gap between germline ends came to 9 bases. CDR3 residues: CASSPAGYNEQFF. In DNA form, the CDR3 reads TGTGCCAGCAGCCCCGCAGGATACAATGAGCAGTTCTTC.

This clonotype was found a few times. The chain recombines TRBV27 with TRBJ2-3; no clear D. V was cut by 7 bases and J by 3 bases, with 20 bases left in between. Germline lookup yields CDR1 MNHEY and CDR2 SMNVEV (reference sequence). CDR3 size: 16 residues. CDR3 coding DNA: TGTGCCAGCAAAGGGTTGATCCATTCTGAGACAGATACGCAGTATTTT. This translates into CASKGLIHSETDTQYF.

The sample holds many counts of this clonotype. The chain links TRBV3-1 to TRBJ2-1, with D possibly called TRBD1 or TRBD2 (5 bases each). The length of the CDR3 is 13 residues. CDR1 LGHDT and CDR2 YNNKEL come from the germline V gene (reference sequence). Trimming took 0 bases from V and 9 from J, leaving 9 bases between them. The CDR3 DNA reads TGTGCCAGCAGCCAAGATTGGGGGAGTGAGCAGTTCTTC. Amino acids: CASSQDWGSEQFF.

J is TRBJ2-6 and V is TRBV6-5; tentatively, D is TRBD1 (6 bases). CDR3 length: 15 amino acids. Germline lookup yields CDR1 MNHEY and CDR2 SVGAGI. Trimming removed 4 bases at V and 2 bases at J, with 9 bases between. CDR3 in amino acids: CASSSGAAGANVLTF. The CDR3 nucleotides are TGTGCCAGCAGTTCAGGGGCCGCTGGGGCCAACGTCCTGACTTTC.

This clonotype was seen more than once but under ten times. The junction and the germline gene differ at one end; a read error may be behind it. This rearrangement joins TRBV6-5 to TRBJ1-2; possibly TRBD1 for D (5 bases). The CDR3 consists of 14 residues. CDR1 is MNHEY and CDR2 is SVGAGI in the germline V gene. For the CDR3, the DNA is TGTGCCAGCAGTTACTCCCCCACTTCGGGGCGCCACTCCTTC. This gives the protein CASSYSPTSGRHSF.

This clonotype was recorded many times. Written as DNA, the CDR3 is TGCAGTGCCCCCTTACCGGACAGAGACAATGAGCAGTTCTTC. Translating gives CSAPLPDRDNEQFF. This rearrangement joins TRBV20-1 to TRBJ2-1; tentatively, D is TRBD1 (6 bases). This CDR3 is 14 amino acids long. The germline CDR1 and CDR2 sequences are DFQATT and SNEGSKA (reference sequence). V was cut by 6 bases and J by 5 bases, with 17 bases left in between.

This clonotype was seen at least ten times. V is TRBV12-3 or TRBV12-4 and J is TRBJ1-2, with D unresolved. The CDR3 totals 13 residues. The ends were cut back, 0 bases at V and 2 bases at J, with 4 bases in the middle. CDR3 amino acids: CASSLANNYGYTF. For the CDR3, the DNA is TGTGCCAGCAGTTTAGCGAACAACTATGGCTACACCTTC.